The next 18 T cell receptor beta chains were all read from a single sample in a study of blood T cell repertoires in COVID-19 (dated by TCRdb to 2018 to 2021). The method was the immunoSEQ multiplex PCR assay. TCRdb stores this immuneACCESS table with in-frame sequences only. Part of the clones is absent; in the studies checked, under half of the shortfall reflects unresolved V genes, and no reason is known for the rest. The sample contains hundreds of thousands of clones, around 90% of them found a single time. The ten top clones hold approximately 3% of the sample. The sample was peripheral blood. The receptors derive from a woman younger than 45 with COVID-19, enrolled during active disease.

The gene calls are TRBV19 and TRBJ1-2; D is uncertain. The germline V and J ends were trimmed by 3 bases and 4 bases, with 12 bases remaining between them. Looked up from germline, CDR1 is LNHDA and CDR2 is SQIVND (reference sequence). This CDR3 has 14 amino acids. CDR3: CASSIPGSVYGYTF. The CDR3, as DNA: TGTGCCAGTAGTATTCCGGGGTCGGTCTATGGCTACACCTTC. The variable domain in full, with the rest retrieved from reference TRBV19 and TRBJ1-2, is DGGITQSPKYLFRKEGQNVTLSCEQNLNHDAMYWYRQDPGQGLRLIYYSQIVNDFQKGDIAEGYSVSREKKESFPLTVTSAQKNPTAFYLCASSIPGSVYGYTFGSGTRLTVV.

The chain couples TRBV11-2 to TRBJ1-2; 8 bases agree with TRBD1. Germline V gene sequence: CDR1 SGHAT, CDR2 FQNNGV. The CDR3 runs to 18 residues. V lost 0 bases to trimming and J lost 1 base; unmatched junction nucleotides: 10. The CDR3 bases are TGTGCCAGCAGCTTAGATGTAGGACAGGGCCTCCTTAACTATGGCTACACCTTC. It yields the protein CASSLDVGQGLLNYGYTF.

Points on this clone: This sequence may be a read error, since a much larger clone differs from it by one base. V usage is TRBV5-1 and J usage is TRBJ1-1, with 10 bases lining up with TRBD1. The CDR3 is made up of 14 amino acids. V was clipped by 4 bases and J by 4 bases; unmatched bases: 4. The V gene's germline CDR1 is SGHRS and CDR2 YFSETQ. The CDR3 DNA follows: TGCGCCAGCAGCCCCAGGACAGGGGGCACTGAAGCTTTCTTT. Protein product: CASSPRTGGTEAFF.

This sequence joins TRBV5-1 and TRBJ2-5; 10 bases agree with TRBD2. CDR1 is SGHRS, CDR2 YFSETQ, per germline. J gave up 5 bases and V 0 bases, and 10 bases lay outside the gene matches. The CDR3 contains 17 residues. The chain's CDR3 is CASSLEGLAGVSETQYF. The CDR3 nucleotides are TGCGCCAGCAGCTTGGAAGGGCTAGCGGGGGTGTCTGAGACCCAGTACTTC.

This clone was observed a few times. CDR3 amino acids: CASRRGCVVLNSYEQYF. The CDR3 nucleotides are TGTGCCAGCCGACGAGGTTGTGTGGTCTTAAACTCCTACGAGCAGTACTTC. The chain couples TRBV7-6 to TRBJ2-7; no definite D call. V shed 8 bases and J shed 0 bases, with 23 bases lying between them. Germline V gene data show CDR1 as SGHVS and CDR2 as FNYEAQ. The CDR3 runs to 17 residues. Full variable domain (missing parts from reference TRBV7-6 and TRBJ2-7): GAGVSQSPRYKVTKRGQDVALRCDPISGHVSLYWYRQALGQGPEFLTYFNYEAQQDKSGLPNDRFSAERPEGSISTLTIQRTEQRDSAMYRCASRRGCVVLNSYEQYFGPGTRLTVT.

The chain's CDR3 is CASSLNAGTYEQYF. The CDR3 DNA reads as TGTGCCAGCAGCCTCAACGCAGGGACCTACGAGCAGTACTTC. The V gene is TRBV7-9, the J gene TRBJ2-7; D is possibly TRBD1 (5 bases). Germline V gives CDR1 SEHNR, CDR2 FQNEAQ (reference sequence). The CDR3 spans 14 residues. The germline V and J ends were trimmed by 5 bases and 2 bases, with 13 bases remaining between them.

Only one count was recorded for this clone. V and J are TRBV3-1 (or the pseudogene TRBV3-2) and TRBJ1-2; 7 bases fit TRBD1. V trimming: 4 bases; J trimming: 0 bases; junction bases outside the gene matches: 2. Germline-derived CDR1 and CDR2 are LGHDT and YNNKEL (reference sequence). CDR3 length: 14 residues. The CDR3, as DNA: TGTGCCAGCAGCCCCGGGACAGCTAACTATGGCTACACCTTC. This encodes CASSPGTANYGYTF.

This chain links TRBV11-3 with TRBJ2-1; the match to TRBD2 covers 11 bases. V trimming: 3 bases; J trimming: 2 bases; junction bases outside the gene matches: 9. Germline CDR1 reads SGHNT; CDR2 reads YENEEA. This CDR3 is built from 18 residues. In nucleotides, the CDR3 is TGTGCCAGCAGCTTCTTTCTAGCGGGAGGTAAGACCTACAATGAGCAGTTCTTC. Translating it yields CASSFFLAGGKTYNEQFF.

The genes are TRBV20-1 and TRBJ1-5, with TRBD1 matching 7 bases. CDR1 is DFQATT, CDR2 SNEGSKA, per germline (reference sequence). V lost 3 bases, J lost 0 bases, and 5 bases stayed unmatched. CDR3 length: 15 residues. DNA of the CDR3: TGCAGTGCTAGTAGGGCAGGGGGTAGCAATCAGCCCCAGCATTTT. Residues: CSASRAGGSNQPQHF.

The chain couples TRBV6-5 to TRBJ1-2, with a possible D match to TRBD1 (6 bases). Germline V gives CDR1 MNHEY, CDR2 SVGAGI. Trimming removed 7 bases at V and 9 bases at J, with 18 bases between. CDR3 size: 13 residues. CDR3 in DNA: TGTGCCAGCATCAAGGGGCAGGGGCTCAGCTACACCTTC. This encodes CASIKGQGLSYTF.

This chain links TRBV19 with TRBJ1-2, with a tentative D call TRBD1 (6 bases). V shed 7 bases and J shed 7 bases, with 19 bases lying between them. The CDR3 has 14 residues. Germline lookup yields CDR1 LNHDA and CDR2 SQIVND (reference sequence). Written as DNA, the CDR3 is TGTGCCAGTAACCCCTACAGGGATCGCGGTGGCTACACCTTC. Amino acids: CASNPYRDRGGYTF.

The chain is built from TRBV7-9 and TRBJ1-1; unclear D gene. Germline CDR1 is SEHNR and CDR2 is FQNEAQ (reference sequence). This CDR3 comprises 19 residues. The V gene lost 2 bases and the J gene lost 1 base, with 23 bases spanning the gap. The CDR3 DNA reads as TGTGCCAGCAGCTTAATTGGACTTGTGGCCAGGCCACCGAACACTGAAGCTTTCTTT. It translates to CASSLIGLVARPPNTEAFF.

V is TRBV29-1 and J is TRBJ2-1, with a tentative D call TRBD1 (6 bases). Trimming shortened V by 4 bases and J by 4 bases, and 11 bases separated the two germline ends. CDR1 is SQVTM, CDR2 ANQGSEA, per germline. This CDR3 has 13 residues. DNA of the CDR3: TGCAGCGTTGGTGGGACACCTTACAATGAGCAGTTCTTC. This sequence encodes CSVGGTPYNEQFF.

The chain carries TRBV4-1 and TRBJ2-3; TRBD2 might be the D (6 bases). Germline V gene data show CDR1 as MGHRA and CDR2 as YSYEKL. The length of the CDR3 is 18 residues. The V gene lost 4 bases and the J gene lost 3 bases, with 23 bases spanning the gap. CDR3 residues: CASSPQTLAPKPTDTQYF. The DNA of the CDR3 is TGCGCCAGCAGCCCCCAAACTCTAGCGCCCAAACCGACAGATACGCAGTATTTT.

The J gene is TRBJ1-1, the V gene TRBV4-1; TRBD1 might be the D (5 bases). Between the trimmed V and J ends, which lost 3 bases and 0 bases, there was a span of 8 bases. The CDR3 loop spans 14 amino acids. CDR1 is MGHRA, CDR2 YSYEKL, per germline. The CDR3, as DNA: TGCGCCAGCAGCCATCAGGGCTTGAACACTGAAGCTTTCTTT. Its protein is CASSHQGLNTEAFF.

The chain uses TRBV5-1 and TRBJ1-2; D call uncertain. Looked up from germline, CDR1 is SGHRS and CDR2 is YFSETQ. The CDR3 runs to 16 residues. V was pared by 0 bases and J by 2 bases, with 14 bases between. CDR3 residues: CASSLGEAPPNYGYTF. The CDR3 DNA reads as TGCGCCAGCAGCTTGGGTGAGGCCCCACCCAACTATGGCTACACCTTC.

V is TRBV18 and J is TRBJ2-7; 7 nucleotides agree with TRBD1. Trimming removed 6 bases from V and 4 bases from J; junction bases left unmatched: 3. CDR1 and CDR2 (germline): KGHSH, LQKENI. This CDR3 has 12 amino acids. CDR3 sequence (DNA): TGTGCCAGCTCCCAGACAGGGTACGAGCAGTACGTC. Translated: CASSQTGYEQYV.

This chain links TRBV9 with TRBJ2-1, with 9 bases that match TRBD2. The germline gives CDR1 SGDLS, CDR2 YYNGEE. The J segment lost 5 bases and the V segment lost 0 bases, leaving 12 bases of the junction unmatched. The CDR3 consists of 18 residues. The CDR3 region has the DNA TGTGCCAGCAGCGTAGCGGGGGGAGGACTAGCGCCGAACAATGAGCAGTTCTTC. This sequence encodes CASSVAGGGLAPNNEQFF.